Listed here is a single T cell receptor beta chain. What it binds is not known. This specimen belongs to a study of shared clonotypes between healthy human individuals. Study observations and caveats: Naive subsets, compared against memory subsets, generally had larger estimated richness values.

Cells designated naive CD8 were CD45RO-negative and were positively selected for CCR7, with terminally differentiated effector memory CD45RA+ cells excluded. Trimming shortened V by 0 bases and J by 10 bases, and 10 bases separated the two germline ends. CDR1 ENHRY and CDR2 SYGVKD come from the germline V gene. This CDR3 is built from 14 residues. Researchers divided each subset's genomic DNA evenly across several immunoSEQ plates. Only in-frame clones appear in the TCRdb table, and some are missing; sequencing was by immunoSEQ multiplex PCR. The data hold around 2,000,000 clones, with about 95% observed a single time.

This chain uses TRBV10-3 with TRBJ1-6; weak D call: TRBD1 (6 bases). Sequencing was performed on naive CD8+ T cells sorted from blood. The clonotype originates from a man aged 18 to 35 in good health. The CDR3 here is CAISESGAGSPLHF. The CDR3 DNA follows: TGTGCCATCAGTGAGTCGGGGGCAGGGTCACCCCTCCACTTT.